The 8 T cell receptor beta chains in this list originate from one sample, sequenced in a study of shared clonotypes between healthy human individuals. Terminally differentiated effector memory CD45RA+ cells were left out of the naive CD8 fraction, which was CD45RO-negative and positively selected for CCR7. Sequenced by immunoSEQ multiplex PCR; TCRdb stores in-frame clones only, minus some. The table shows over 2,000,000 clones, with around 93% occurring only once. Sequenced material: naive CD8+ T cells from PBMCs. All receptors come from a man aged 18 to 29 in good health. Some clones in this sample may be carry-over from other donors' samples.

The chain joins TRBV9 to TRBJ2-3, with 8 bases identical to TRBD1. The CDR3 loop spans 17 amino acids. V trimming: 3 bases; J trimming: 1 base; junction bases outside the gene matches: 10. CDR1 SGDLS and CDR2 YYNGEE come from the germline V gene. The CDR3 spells CASSAPAGTGGTDTQYF. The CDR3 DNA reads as TGTGCCAGCAGCGCTCCCGCCGGGACAGGAGGCACAGATACGCAGTATTTT.

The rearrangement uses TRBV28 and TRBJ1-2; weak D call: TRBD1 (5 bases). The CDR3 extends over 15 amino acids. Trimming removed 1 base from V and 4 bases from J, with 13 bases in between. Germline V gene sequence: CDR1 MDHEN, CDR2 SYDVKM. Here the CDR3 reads CASSLLRAGVYGYTF. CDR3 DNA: TGTGCCAGCAGTTTATTGAGGGCGGGGGTCTATGGCTACACCTTC.

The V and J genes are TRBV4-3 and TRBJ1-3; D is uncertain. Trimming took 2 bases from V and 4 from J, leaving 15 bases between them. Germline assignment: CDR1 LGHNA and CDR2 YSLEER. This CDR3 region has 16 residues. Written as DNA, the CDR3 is TGCGCCAGCAGCCAACGGGAGGGATTACTAGGAAACACCATATATTTT. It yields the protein CASSQREGLLGNTIYF.

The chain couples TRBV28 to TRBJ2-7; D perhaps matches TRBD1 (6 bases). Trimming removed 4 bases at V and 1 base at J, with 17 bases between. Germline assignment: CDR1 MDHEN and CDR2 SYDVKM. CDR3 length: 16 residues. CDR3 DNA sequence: TGTGCCAGCAGTTCCCTAGATGAGCAGGGGTCCTACGAGCAGTACTTC. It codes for CASSSLDEQGSYEQYF.

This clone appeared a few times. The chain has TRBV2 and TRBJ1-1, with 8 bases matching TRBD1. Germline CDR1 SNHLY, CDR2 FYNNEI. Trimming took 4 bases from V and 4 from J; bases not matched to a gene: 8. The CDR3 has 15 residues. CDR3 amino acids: CASSAQDRVVTEAFF. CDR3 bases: TGTGCCAGCAGTGCTCAGGACAGGGTGGTCACTGAAGCTTTCTTT.

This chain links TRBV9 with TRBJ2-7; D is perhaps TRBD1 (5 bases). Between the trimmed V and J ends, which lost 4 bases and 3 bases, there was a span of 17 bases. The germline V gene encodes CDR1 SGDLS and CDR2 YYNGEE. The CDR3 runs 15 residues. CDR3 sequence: CASSPSRTTNYEQYF. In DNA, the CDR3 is TGTGCCAGCAGCCCTTCTCGGACAACCAACTACGAGCAGTACTTC.

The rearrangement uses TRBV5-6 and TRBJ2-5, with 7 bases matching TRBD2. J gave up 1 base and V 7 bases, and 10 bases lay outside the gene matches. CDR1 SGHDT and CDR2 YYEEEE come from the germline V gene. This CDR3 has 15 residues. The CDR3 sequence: CASDVPGLSQETQYF. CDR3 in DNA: TGTGCCAGCGACGTCCCGGGACTAAGCCAAGAGACCCAGTACTTC.

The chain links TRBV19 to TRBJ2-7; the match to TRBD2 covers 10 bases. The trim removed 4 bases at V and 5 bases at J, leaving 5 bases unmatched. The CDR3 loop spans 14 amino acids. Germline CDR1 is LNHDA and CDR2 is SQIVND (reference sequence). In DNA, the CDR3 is TGTGCCAGTAGTACTAGCGGGAGCCTGAACGAGCAGTACTTC. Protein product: CASSTSGSLNEQYF.